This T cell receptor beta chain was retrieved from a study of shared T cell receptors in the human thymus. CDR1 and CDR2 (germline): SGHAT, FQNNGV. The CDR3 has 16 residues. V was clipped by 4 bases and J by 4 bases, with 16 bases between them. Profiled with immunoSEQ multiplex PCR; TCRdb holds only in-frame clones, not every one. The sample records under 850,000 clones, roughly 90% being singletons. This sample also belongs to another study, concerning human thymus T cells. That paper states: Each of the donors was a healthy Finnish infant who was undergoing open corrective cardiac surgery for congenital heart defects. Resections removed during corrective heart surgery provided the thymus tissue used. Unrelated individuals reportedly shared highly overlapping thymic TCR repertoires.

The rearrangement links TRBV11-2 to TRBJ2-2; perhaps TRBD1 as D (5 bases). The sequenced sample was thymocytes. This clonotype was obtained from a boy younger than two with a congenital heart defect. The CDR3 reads CASSSRPRQTTGELFF. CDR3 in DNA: TGTGCCAGCAGCTCCCGCCCCCGACAGACCACCGGGGAGCTGTTTTTT. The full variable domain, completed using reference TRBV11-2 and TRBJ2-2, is EAGVAQSPRYKIIEKRQSVAFWCNPISGHATLYWYQQILGQGPKLLIQFQNNGVVDDSQLPKDRFSAERLKGVDSTLKIQPAKLEDSAVYLCASSSRPRQTTGELFFGEGSRLTVL.